This T cell receptor beta chain was identified during a study of vaccination and CD4 T cells after COVID-19. Noted time point: late sampling 161 to 241 days after vaccination in three convalescent patients. As to treatment: approximately nine-day PBMC culture with coronavirus spike peptide pools or control peptides (ViraFEST assay). This clonotype has just a few counts. Its antigen is currently unknown. Cultured CD4+ T cell DNA underwent sequencing with the Oncomine TCR Beta short-read assay. Using its own MiXCR run on the PCR reads, TCRdb lists one record per CDR3 protein. This sample has more than 15,000 distinct CDR3 sequences, with under 55% found just once. The CDR3 covers 18 residues. Trimming removed 0 bases from V and 0 bases from J, with 18 bases in between. CDR1 and CDR2 from the germline V gene are MRHNA and SNTAGT.

The chain combines TRBV6-4 with TRBJ2-7; possibly TRBD1 for D (5 bases). The source of this sequence is a human donor who had recovered from COVID-19. The specimen was CD4+ T cells from blood, cultured in vitro, collected about 7 months after SARS-CoV-2 vaccination. In nucleotides, the CDR3 is TGTGCCAGCAGTGACTCGAAATCTGCTGGGGCTTCCTCCTACGAGCAGTACTTC. It translates to CASSDSKSAGASSYEQYF.